Included here is one T cell receptor beta chain sequence, with context. V was trimmed by 4 bases and J by 10 bases, leaving 19 bases between them. The CDR3 extends over 14 amino acids. The germline V gene encodes CDR1 LGHDT and CDR2 YNNKEL (reference sequence). Sequencing used immunoSEQ multiplex PCR; TCRdb keeps in-frame clones, though not all of them. The sample holds over 55,000 clones; about four fifths are singletons and the top ten take under 8%. The sample comes from a study of T cell responses to AZD1222 COVID-19 vaccine. The V and J genes are TRBV3-1 (or the pseudogene TRBV3-2) and TRBJ1-2; D might be TRBD1 (5 bases). This TCR was recovered from an adult in good health. Sequencing was performed on peripheral blood, taken on day 0 of AZD1222 vaccination. The CDR3 loop is CASSRSTPPGAYTF. CDR3 nucleotides: TGTGCCAGCAGCCGCAGCACTCCTCCCGGGGCCTACACCTTC.